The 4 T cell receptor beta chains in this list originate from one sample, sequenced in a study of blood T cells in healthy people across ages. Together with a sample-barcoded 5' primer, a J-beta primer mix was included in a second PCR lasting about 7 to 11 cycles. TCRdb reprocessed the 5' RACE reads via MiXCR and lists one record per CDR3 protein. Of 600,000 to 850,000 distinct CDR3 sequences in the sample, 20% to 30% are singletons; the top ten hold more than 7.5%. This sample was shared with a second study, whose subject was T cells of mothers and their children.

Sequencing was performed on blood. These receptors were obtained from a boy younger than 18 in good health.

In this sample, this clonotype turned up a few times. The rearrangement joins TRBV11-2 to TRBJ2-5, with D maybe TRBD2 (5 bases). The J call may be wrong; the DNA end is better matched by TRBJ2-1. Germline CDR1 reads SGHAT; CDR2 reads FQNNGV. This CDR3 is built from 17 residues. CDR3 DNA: TGTGCCAGCAGCTCCTTCCCGGGGAGAAGAGACTACAATGAGCAGTTCTTC. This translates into CASSSFPGRRDYNEQFF.

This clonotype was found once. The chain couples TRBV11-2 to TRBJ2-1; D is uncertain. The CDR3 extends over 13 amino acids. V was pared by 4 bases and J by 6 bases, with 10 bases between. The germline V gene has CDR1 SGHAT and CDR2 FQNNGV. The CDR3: CASSSSIGNEQFF. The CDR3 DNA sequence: TGTGCCAGCAGCTCGTCCATTGGCAATGAGCAGTTCTTC.

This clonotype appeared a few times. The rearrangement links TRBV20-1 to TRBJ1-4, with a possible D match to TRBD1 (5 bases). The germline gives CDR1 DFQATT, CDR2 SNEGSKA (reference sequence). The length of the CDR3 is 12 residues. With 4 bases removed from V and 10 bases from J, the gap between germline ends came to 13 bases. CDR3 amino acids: CSATRDLGKLFF. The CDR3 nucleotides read TGCAGTGCTACCCGGGACCTGGGAAAACTGTTTTTT.

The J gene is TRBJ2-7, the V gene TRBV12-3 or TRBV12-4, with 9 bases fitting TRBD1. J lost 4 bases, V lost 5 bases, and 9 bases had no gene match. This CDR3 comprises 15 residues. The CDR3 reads CASSPRGQGWYEQYF. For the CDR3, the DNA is TGTGCCAGCAGTCCTAGGGGACAGGGTTGGTACGAGCAGTACTTC.